This T cell receptor beta chain is drawn from a study of siplizumab effects on memory and regulatory T cells. Trimming pared 6 bases from V and 5 bases from J, leaving 12 bases between. Per the germline V gene, CDR1 is SNHLY and CDR2 is FYNNEI. The CDR3 runs 13 residues. The data were produced by immunoSEQ multiplex PCR, yet TCRdb's version contains in-frame clones alone and is incomplete. The sample has around 95,000 clones, less than 95% seen once. This sequence joins TRBV2 and TRBJ2-3; D is perhaps TRBD1 (6 bases). Sequenced sample: non-Treg CD4+ T cells sorted from blood. The TCR comes from a human donor in good health. CDR3 loop: CASSDAGVDTQYF. The CDR3 DNA reads TGTGCCAGCAGCGACGCAGGGGTAGATACGCAGTATTTT.